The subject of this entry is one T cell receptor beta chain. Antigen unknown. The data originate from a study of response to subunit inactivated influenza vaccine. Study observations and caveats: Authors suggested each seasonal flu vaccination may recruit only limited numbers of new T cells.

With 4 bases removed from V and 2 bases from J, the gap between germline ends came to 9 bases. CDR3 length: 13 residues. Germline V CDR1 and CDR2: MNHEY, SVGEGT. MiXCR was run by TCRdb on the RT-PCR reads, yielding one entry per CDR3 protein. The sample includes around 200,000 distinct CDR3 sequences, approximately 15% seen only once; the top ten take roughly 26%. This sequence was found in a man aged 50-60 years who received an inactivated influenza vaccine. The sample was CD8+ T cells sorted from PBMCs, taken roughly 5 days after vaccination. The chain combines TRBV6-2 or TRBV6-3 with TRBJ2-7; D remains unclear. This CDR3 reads CASSFLTTYEQYF. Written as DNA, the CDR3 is TGTGCCAGCAGTTTTCTCACTACCTACGAGCAGTACTTC.